The present TCR beta chain was sequenced within a study of blood T cells in healthy people across ages. Study-wide context: For every two T cells, template switching captured about one barcoded beta molecule.

The V segment lost 4 bases and the J segment 11 bases; nucleotides outside the gene matches: 17. This CDR3 comprises 17 residues. Germline V gene lookup returns CDR1 MDHEN and CDR2 SYDVKM. Study outcomes and limitations: Reliance upon unsorted PBMCs precluded definitive naive versus antigen-experienced comparison. A strong correlation was found between TCR beta diversity and the percentage of naive T cells.

The second PCR ran roughly 7 to 11 cycles with a sample-barcoded 5' primer and J-beta primers. TCRdb reanalysed the 5' RACE reads using MiXCR and keeps one entry per CDR3 protein. Of some 1.7 million distinct CDR3 sequences in the sample, roughly 27% were seen once. On this clonotype itself: Its antigen remains unknown.

Every sample yielded at least 6.5 million isolated PBMCs. The rearrangement joins TRBV28 to TRBJ2-5; 12 bases line up with TRBD1. Sequenced input: blood. This receptor was identified in a woman aged 25 to 39 in good health. The DNA of the CDR3 is TGTGCCAGCAGTTCCTCCGGGACAGGGGGCAAGGTGGGGGAGCAGTACTTC. Translating gives CASSSSGTGGKVGEQYF.